Shown below are 28 T cell receptor beta chains from a single sample sequenced in a study of beta chain features in type 1 diabetes. Their cognate antigens are unknown. Since all of the isolated RNA was reverse transcribed, expressed TCRB transcripts were what got sequenced. Data came from immunoSEQ multiplex PCR; TCRdb stores just in-frame clones and leaves some out. The sample has approximately 250,000 clones, more than 15% seen once; the top ten hold 0.065% to 0.095%. Whole-study findings and limits: Within each of all four CD4+ subsets, Type 1 diabetes patients had TCRB CDR3s that were moderately but significantly shorter.

Sequencing was carried out using naive CD4+ T cells from blood. The receptors shown here come from a man aged 25-45 years with type 1 diabetes.

This chain links TRBV14 with TRBJ2-1; D may be TRBD2 (6 bases). From germline, CDR1 is SGHDN and CDR2 FVKESK. Deletions cut 4 bases from V and 9 bases from J, with 13 bases between. The CDR3 length is 13 residues. This CDR3 reads CASSREAFSEQFF. CDR3 sequence (DNA): TGTGCCAGCAGCCGGGAGGCCTTTAGTGAGCAGTTCTTC.

The chain carries TRBV30 and TRBJ2-5, with D possibly being TRBD2 (6 bases). The CDR3 loop spans 14 amino acids. The germline V and J ends were trimmed by 2 bases and 5 bases, with 15 bases remaining between them. CDR1 GTSNPN and CDR2 SVGIG come from the germline V gene (reference sequence). CDR3 in amino acids: CAWSRDLIRETQYF. CDR3 nucleotides: TGTGCCTGGAGTCGGGACTTGATAAGGGAGACCCAGTACTTC.

Only one count was recorded for this clone. This sequence joins TRBV23-1 and TRBJ2-7, with 8 bases aligning to TRBD2. TRBV23-1 is an ORF, with its function uncertain. The CDR3 is 15 amino acids. J gave up 4 bases and V 8 bases, and 13 bases lay outside the gene matches. CDR3 coding DNA: TGCGCCAGCCTCGGGAGGGCAGGACAACCTTACGAGCAGTACTTC. It yields the protein CASLGRAGQPYEQYF.

The J gene is TRBJ2-1, the V gene TRBV5-4; D unresolved. Trimming cost V 2 bases and J 0 bases, with 9 bases left between them. The CDR3 covers 15 residues. From germline, CDR1 is SGHNT and CDR2 YYREEE (reference sequence). The DNA for the CDR3 is TGTGCCAGCAGCTTAAGCGCGAGCTCCTACAATGAGCAGTTCTTC. Protein product: CASSLSASSYNEQFF.

This clone was detected only a few times. This sequence joins TRBV4-3 and TRBJ2-7; TRBD2 aligns across 12 bases. The CDR3 has 18 residues. Germline values: CDR1 LGHNA, CDR2 YSLEER. Trimming removed 1 base from V and 1 base from J; junction bases left unmatched: 8. CDR3 sequence reads: CASSQGAPGTSGSYEQYF. Written as DNA, the CDR3 is TGCGCCAGCAGCCAAGGAGCCCCCGGGACTAGCGGGTCCTACGAGCAGTACTTC.

The chain carries TRBV25-1 and TRBJ2-1; 8 nucleotides align to TRBD2. Germline V gene sequence: CDR1 MGHDK, CDR2 SYGVNS. CDR3 size: 16 residues. Losses at the gene ends were 1 base for V and 0 bases for J; bases not matched to a gene: 2. CDR3 region: CASSELAGSSYNEQFF. The DNA of the CDR3 is TGTGCCAGCAGTGAATTAGCGGGGAGCTCCTACAATGAGCAGTTCTTC. Using reference TRBV25-1 and TRBJ2-1 for the parts outside the CDR3, the full variable domain is EADIYQTPRYLVIGTGKKITLECSQTMGHDKMYWYQQDPGMELHLIHYSYGVNSTEKGDLSSESTVSRIRTEHFPLTLESARPSHTSQYLCASSELAGSSYNEQFFGPGTRLTVL.

The V call is TRBV28, the J call TRBJ2-1; TRBD2 aligns across 10 bases. Trimming cost V 3 bases and J 7 bases; bases outside gene matches: 6. The germline CDR1 and CDR2 sequences are MDHEN and SYDVKM. CDR3 length: 15 amino acids. The CDR3 nucleotides are TGTGCCAGCAGTTTTAGGACTAGCGGAGTTAATGAGCAGTTCTTC. As protein: CASSFRTSGVNEQFF.

This clone was seen more than once but under ten times. This chain links TRBV25-1 with TRBJ2-1; D could derive from TRBD1 or TRBD2 (5 bases each). This CDR3 has 14 residues. V shed 6 bases and J shed 4 bases, with 13 bases lying between them. In germline, CDR1 is MGHDK, CDR2 SYGVNS. CDR3 bases: TGTGCCAGCAGCCTCCTGGGGGTTTACAATGAGCAGTTCTTC. This codes for CASSLLGVYNEQFF.

This clone has only a few counts. The chain uses TRBV2 and TRBJ2-1; TRBD2 aligns across 11 bases. This CDR3 is built from 15 residues. The trim removed 7 bases at V and 7 bases at J, leaving 9 bases unmatched. CDR1 is SNHLY and CDR2 is FYNNEI in the germline V gene. CDR3 residues: CASKLAGGVGNEQFF. CDR3 nucleotides: TGTGCCAGCAAGCTAGCGGGAGGTGTAGGAAATGAGCAGTTCTTC. The full variable domain, in which reference TRBV2 and TRBJ2-1 provide the parts outside the CDR3, is EPEVTQTPSHQVTQMGQEVILRCVPISNHLYFYWYRQILGQKVEFLVSFYNNEISEKSEIFDDQFSVERPDGSNFTLKIRSTKLEDSAMYFCASKLAGGVGNEQFFGPGTRLTVL.

This rearrangement joins TRBV13 to TRBJ2-2; no definite D call. Germline V gene lookup returns CDR1 PRHDT and CDR2 FYEKMQ (reference sequence). Trimming shortened V by 4 bases and J by 5 bases, and 11 bases separated the two germline ends. There are 14 residues in the CDR3. The CDR3 here is CASSWHTGTGELFF. The DNA for the CDR3 is TGTGCCAGCAGCTGGCACACCGGTACCGGGGAGCTGTTTTTT.

V and J are TRBV15 and TRBJ2-6; D tentatively fits TRBD1 or TRBD2 (6 bases each). The CDR3 totals 14 residues. Germline-derived CDR1 and CDR2 are LNHNV and YYDKDF (reference sequence). The V and J ends lost 9 bases and 3 bases respectively, with 12 bases between them. Here the CDR3 DNA reads TGTGCCACTCACCGGGGGCTTGGGGCCAACGTCCTGACTTTC. It yields the protein CATHRGLGANVLTF. Variable domain in full (rest from reference TRBV15 and TRBJ2-6): DAMVIQNPRYQVTQFGKPVTLSCSQTLNHNVMYWYQQKSSQAPKLLFHYYDKDFNNEADTPDNFQSRRPNTSFCFLDIRSPGLGDTAMYLCATHRGLGANVLTFGAGSRLTVL.

This clone was recorded a few times. The V call is TRBV5-1, the J call TRBJ2-5, with 10 bases matching TRBD2. With 4 bases clipped from V and 5 bases from J, the junction kept 5 bases outside the gene matches. This CDR3 is 14 amino acids long. Germline V gene sequence: CDR1 SGHRS, CDR2 YFSETQ. CDR3 in DNA: TGCGCCAGCAGCCACGGGACTAGCGAGGAGACCCAGTACTTC. Translation gives CASSHGTSEETQYF.

The chain carries TRBV29-1 and TRBJ2-2, with D maybe TRBD1 (5 bases). The CDR3 is made up of 15 amino acids. Trimming removed 8 bases from V and 4 bases from J, with 20 bases in between. Germline CDR1 reads SQVTM; CDR2 reads ANQGSEA. The CDR3 nucleotides read TGCAGCTCTACGGGTAGCCAGGGTATCACCGGGGAGCTGTTTTTT. Amino acids: CSSTGSQGITGELFF.

V is TRBV28 and J is TRBJ2-6, with D perhaps matching TRBD1 or TRBD2 (6 bases each). CDR1 MDHEN and CDR2 SYDVKM come from the germline V gene. The length of the CDR3 is 15 residues. Trimming took off 5 bases at V and 0 bases at J, with 8 bases between the two ends. CDR3 protein: CASSRGASGANVLTF. In DNA form, the CDR3 reads TGTGCCAGCAGTAGGGGGGCCTCTGGGGCCAACGTCCTGACTTTC.

V gene TRBV5-4 combines with J gene TRBJ2-3; TRBD2 might be the D (6 bases). The CDR3 has 16 amino acids. From germline, CDR1 is SGHNT and CDR2 YYREEE (reference sequence). V gave up 1 base and J gave up 6 bases, with 18 bases separating them. CDR3 nucleotides: TGTGCCAGCAGCTTGTCAGCGGGTGCTGAGGGGGATACGCAGTATTTT. It translates to CASSLSAGAEGDTQYF.

CDR3: CASSLEGSGSEQFF. The DNA of the CDR3 is TGTGCCAGCAGCTTAGAGGGTAGCGGGAGCGAGCAGTTCTTC. This chain links TRBV7-2 with TRBJ2-1; 9 bases are shared with TRBD2. Germline CDR1 and CDR2: SGHTA and FQGNSA. V trimming: 1 base; J trimming: 10 bases; junction bases outside the gene matches: 5. This CDR3 has 14 residues.

Comments on this clone: A read error may account for a junction end that differs from germline. The chain links TRBV30 to TRBJ1-1; 9 nucleotides line up with TRBD1. There are 14 residues in the CDR3. Germline assignment: CDR1 GTSNPN and CDR2 SVGIG (reference sequence). CDR3: CAGSRDRVDTEAFF. CDR3 sequence (DNA): TGTGCCGGGAGCCGGGACAGGGTGGACACTGAAGCTTTCTTT.

This clone was observed a few times. The chain uses TRBV29-1 and TRBJ2-7; D gene unclear. V was pared by 4 bases and J by 2 bases, with 3 bases between. Germline V CDR1 and CDR2: SQVTM, ANQGSEA. The CDR3 spans 10 residues. The CDR3 sequence is CSVGAYEQYF. CDR3 nucleotides: TGCAGCGTTGGGGCCTACGAGCAGTACTTC.

The chain carries TRBV5-6 and TRBJ2-2; unclear D gene. Germline V CDR1 and CDR2: SGHDT, YYEEEE. Trimming took 1 base from V and 8 from J, leaving 3 bases between them. The CDR3 sequence is 11 residues long. The CDR3 spells CASSLFGELFF. For the CDR3, the DNA is TGTGCCAGCAGCTTGTTTGGGGAGCTGTTTTTT. Combining the CDR3 with reference TRBV5-6 and TRBJ2-2 gives the whole variable domain DAGVTQSPTHLIKTRGQQVTLRCSPKSGHDTVSWYQQALGQGPQFIFQYYEEEERQRGNFPDRFSGHQFPNYSSELNVNALLLGDSALYLCASSLFGELFFGEGSRLTVL.

The chain couples TRBV10-3 to TRBJ1-2; no clear D. The germline CDR1 and CDR2 sequences are ENHRY and SYGVKD. The CDR3 length is 13 residues. The V end was cut by 0 bases, the J end by 3 bases, with 5 bases between. The CDR3 DNA reads as TGTGCCATCAGTGAGTCTGGGGACTATGGCTACACCTTC. It specifies CAISESGDYGYTF.

This clone was seen only a few times. This chain uses TRBV30 with TRBJ2-2, with TRBD1 matching over 9 bases. Trimming took 4 bases from V and 4 from J; bases not matched to a gene: 4. Germline CDR1 reads GTSNPN; CDR2 reads SVGIG (reference sequence). This CDR3 is built from 14 residues. CDR3 protein: CAWNRGPTTGELFF. The CDR3 region has the DNA TGTGCCTGGAACAGGGGGCCCACCACCGGGGAGCTGTTTTTT.

This clone has only a few counts. The genes are TRBV5-4 and TRBJ2-2, with D perhaps matching TRBD1 (6 bases). This CDR3 contains 14 residues. Germline V gene data show CDR1 as SGHNT and CDR2 as YYREEE (reference sequence). V was clipped by 3 bases and J by 1 base, with 7 bases between them. CDR3 region: CASSSGQNTGELFF. CDR3 sequence (DNA): TGTGCCAGCAGCTCGGGACAGAACACCGGGGAGCTGTTTTTT.

This clone has a handful of counts. The chain employs TRBV19 and TRBJ2-3, with a possible D match to TRBD1 (6 bases). V lost 7 bases to trimming and J lost 2 bases, with 10 bases between them. Germline V lookup: CDR1 LNHDA, CDR2 SQIVND (reference sequence). The CDR3 length is 13 residues. The CDR3: CASNRVHTDTQYF. In DNA form, the CDR3 reads TGTGCCAGTAACAGGGTACACACAGATACGCAGTATTTT.

The J gene is TRBJ1-4, the V gene TRBV29-1; tentatively, D is TRBD1 (5 bases). V dropped 3 bases and J dropped 6 bases, with 11 bases sitting between them. Germline CDR1 reads SQVTM; CDR2 reads ANQGSEA. The CDR3 length is 13 residues. CDR3 amino acids: CSVEKGADEKLFF. DNA of the CDR3: TGCAGCGTTGAGAAAGGGGCGGATGAAAAACTGTTTTTT.

The chain combines TRBV10-3 with TRBJ2-5; 7 nucleotides match TRBD1. Per germline, CDR1 ENHRY and CDR2 SYGVKD. Losses at the gene ends were 10 bases for V and 2 bases for J; bases not matched to a gene: 4. This CDR3 has 12 residues. CDR3 in amino acids: CATGQEQETQYF. Written as DNA, the CDR3 is TGTGCCACCGGACAGGAACAAGAGACCCAGTACTTC.

This clone was seen only a few times. This rearrangement joins TRBV28 to TRBJ1-5, with no clear D. Germline assignment: CDR1 MDHEN and CDR2 SYDVKM. The CDR3 is 12 residues long. V lost 11 bases and J lost 0, with 8 bases in between. CDR3 region: CASRVSNQPQHF. For the CDR3, the DNA is TGTGCCTCAAGGGTTAGCAATCAGCCCCAGCATTTT.

The chain is built from TRBV5-6 and TRBJ2-6; no firm D call. Germline values: CDR1 SGHDT, CDR2 YYEEEE. Trimming stripped 4 bases from V and 2 bases from J, with 7 bases between. The CDR3 covers 14 residues. Here the CDR3 DNA reads TGTGCCAGCAGCGGAAACCCTGGGGCCAACGTCCTGACTTTC. Encoded protein: CASSGNPGANVLTF.

The chain uses TRBV7-2 and TRBJ2-5; D is unclear. With 3 bases removed from V and 0 bases from J, the gap between germline ends came to 8 bases. Germline values: CDR1 SGHTA, CDR2 FQGNSA. This CDR3 is 14 amino acids long. Here the CDR3 reads CASSFRQYQETQYF. The CDR3 DNA follows: TGTGCCAGCAGCTTCCGGCAGTACCAAGAGACCCAGTACTTC.